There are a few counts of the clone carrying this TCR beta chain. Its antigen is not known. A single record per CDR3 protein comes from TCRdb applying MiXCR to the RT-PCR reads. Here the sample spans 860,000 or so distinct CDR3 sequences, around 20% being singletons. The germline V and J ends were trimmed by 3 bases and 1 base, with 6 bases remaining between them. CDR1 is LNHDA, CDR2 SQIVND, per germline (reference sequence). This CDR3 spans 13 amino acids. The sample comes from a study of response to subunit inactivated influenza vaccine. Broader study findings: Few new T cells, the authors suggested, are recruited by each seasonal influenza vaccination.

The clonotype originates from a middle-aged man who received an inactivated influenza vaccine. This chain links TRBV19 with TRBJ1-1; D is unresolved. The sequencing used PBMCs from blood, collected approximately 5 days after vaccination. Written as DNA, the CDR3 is TGTGCCAGTAGTATCACCAGGAACACTGAAGCTTTCTTT. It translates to CASSITRNTEAFF.